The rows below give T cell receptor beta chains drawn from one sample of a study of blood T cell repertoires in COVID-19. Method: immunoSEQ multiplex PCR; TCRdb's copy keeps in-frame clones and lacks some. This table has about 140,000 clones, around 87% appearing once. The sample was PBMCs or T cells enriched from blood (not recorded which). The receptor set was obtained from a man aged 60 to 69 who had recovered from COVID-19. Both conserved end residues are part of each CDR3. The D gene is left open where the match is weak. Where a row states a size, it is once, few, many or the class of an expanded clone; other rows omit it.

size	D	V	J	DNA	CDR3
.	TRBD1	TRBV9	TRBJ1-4	TGTGCCAGCAGCGTAGGTTCGGCAGGGGGAAAACTGTTTTTT	CASSVGSAGGKLFF
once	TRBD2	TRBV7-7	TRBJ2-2	TGTGCTAGCAGTCCGGGACTAGCGGGAATCACCGGGGAGCTGTTTTTT	CASSPGLAGITGELFF
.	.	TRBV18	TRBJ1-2	TGTGCCAGCTCATCCAAGAGTCAATCTAACTATGGCTACACCTTC	CASSSKSQSNYGYTF
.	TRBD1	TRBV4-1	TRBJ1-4	TGCGCCAGCAGCCATGCCGGGACAGGGCATGAAAAACTGTTTTTT	CASSHAGTGHEKLFF
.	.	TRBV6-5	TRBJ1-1	TGTGCCAGCATTCGCGGGGGAGGGATAGGCACTGAAGCTTTCTTT	CASIRGGGIGTEAFF
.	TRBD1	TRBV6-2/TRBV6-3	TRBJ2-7	TGTGCCAGCAGTTACCACGACAGGGACCACGAGCAGTACTTC	CASSYHDRDHEQYF
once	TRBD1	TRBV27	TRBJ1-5	TGTGCCAGCAGTCCTCTTGGACAGGGGAGGGGTCAGCCCCAGCATTTT	CASSPLGQGRGQPQHF
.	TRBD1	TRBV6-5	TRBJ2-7	TGTGCCAGCAGTTACGGTCGACAGGGTAGCGTCGAGCAGTACTTC	CASSYGRQGSVEQYF
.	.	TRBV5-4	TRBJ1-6	TGTGCCAGCAGCCTCGGGATCCAAGTTGGCAGTGGCTCAGGGGCCCTCCACTTT	CASSLGIQVGSGSGALHF
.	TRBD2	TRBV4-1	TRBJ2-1	TGCGCCAGCAGCCAGCCCGGGACTAGCCCCTACAATGAGCAGTTCTTC	CASSQPGTSPYNEQFF
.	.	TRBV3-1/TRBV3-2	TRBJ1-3	TGTGCCAGCAGCCAGGCCACGGGAAGCCAAAACACCATATATTTT	CASSQATGSQNTIYF
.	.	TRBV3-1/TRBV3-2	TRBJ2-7	TGTGCCAGCAGCCAAGTCGCGGGGATCTACGAGCAGTACTTC	CASSQVAGIYEQYF
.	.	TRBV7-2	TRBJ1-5	TGTGCCAGCAGCAACCAGTTCGATCAGCCCCAGCATTTT	CASSNQFDQPQHF
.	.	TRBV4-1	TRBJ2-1	TGCGCCAGCAGCCAATCGCAGGGCTACAATGAGCAGTTCTTC	CASSQSQGYNEQFF
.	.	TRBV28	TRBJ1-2	TGTGCCAGCAGTTTTGACACAGGCTATGGCTACACCTTC	CASSFDTGYGYTF
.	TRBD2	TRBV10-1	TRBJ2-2	TGCGCCAGCAGTGAGACTAGAAAGCGGGGGCCGAACACCGGGGAGCTGTTTTTT	CASSETRKRGPNTGELFF
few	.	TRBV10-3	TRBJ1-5	TGTGCCAGCCAAGGACTTGGGGATCAGCCCCAGCATTTT	CASQGLGDQPQHF
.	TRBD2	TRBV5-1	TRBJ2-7	TGCGCCAGCAGCTTGGAAGGTAGCGGGATTTCGTACGAGCAGTACTTC	CASSLEGSGISYEQYF
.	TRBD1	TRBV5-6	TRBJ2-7	TGTGCCAGCAGCTTGGGGGGGACAGGGACACTAACCTACGAGCAGTACTTC	CASSLGGTGTLTYEQYF
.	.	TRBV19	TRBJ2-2	TGTGCCAGTAGGGGCGTAGGGGGGAACACCGGGGAGCTGTTTTTT	CASRGVGGNTGELFF
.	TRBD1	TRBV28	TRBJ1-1	TGTGCCAGCAGTTTGGGACAGGGGAGCACTGAAGCTTTCTTT	CASSLGQGSTEAFF
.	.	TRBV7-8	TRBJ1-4	TGTGCCAGCAGCCCATCACCTCGCCCGGGTGAAAAACTGTTTTTT	CASSPSPRPGEKLFF
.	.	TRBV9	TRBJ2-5	TGTGCCAGCAGTGAGGGACTCAGGGGGGAGACCCAGTACTTC	CASSEGLRGETQYF
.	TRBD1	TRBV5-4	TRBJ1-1	TGTGCCAGCAGCCCTACGGGTAGGGGGCATTCGTCGTCTGAAGCTTTCTTT	CASSPTGRGHSSSEAFF
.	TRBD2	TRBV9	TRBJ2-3	TGTGCCAGCAGCGACCCCCATCAGCGGACTAGCGGACATAGCACAGATACGCAGTATTTT	CASSDPHQRTSGHSTDTQYF
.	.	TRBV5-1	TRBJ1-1	TGCGCCAGCAGCATGGGACCGACTGCTGAAGCTTTCTTT	CASSMGPTAEAFF
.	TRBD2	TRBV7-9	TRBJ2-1	TGTGCCAGCAGCTCGGGACTAGAGGATGAGCAGTTCTTC	CASSSGLEDEQFF
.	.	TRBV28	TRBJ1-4	TGTGCCAGCAGTCCCCTGCGGGGGGGGGAAAAACTGTTTTTT	CASSPLRGGEKLFF